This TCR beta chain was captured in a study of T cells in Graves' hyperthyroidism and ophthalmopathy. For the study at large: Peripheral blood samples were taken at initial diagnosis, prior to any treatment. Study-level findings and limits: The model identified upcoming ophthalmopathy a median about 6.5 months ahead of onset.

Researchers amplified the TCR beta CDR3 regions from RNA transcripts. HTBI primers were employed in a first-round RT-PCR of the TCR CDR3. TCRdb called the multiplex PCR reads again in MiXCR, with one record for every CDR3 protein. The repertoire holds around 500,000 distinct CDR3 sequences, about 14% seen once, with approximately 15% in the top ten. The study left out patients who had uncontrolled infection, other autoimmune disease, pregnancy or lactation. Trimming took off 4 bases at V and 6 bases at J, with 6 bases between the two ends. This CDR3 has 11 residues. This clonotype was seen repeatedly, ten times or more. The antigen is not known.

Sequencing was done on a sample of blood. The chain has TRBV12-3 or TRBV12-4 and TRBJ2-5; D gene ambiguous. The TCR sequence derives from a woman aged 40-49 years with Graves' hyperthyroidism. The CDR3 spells CASSSSKTQYF. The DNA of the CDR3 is TGTGCCAGCAGTTCCTCCAAGACCCAGTACTTC.